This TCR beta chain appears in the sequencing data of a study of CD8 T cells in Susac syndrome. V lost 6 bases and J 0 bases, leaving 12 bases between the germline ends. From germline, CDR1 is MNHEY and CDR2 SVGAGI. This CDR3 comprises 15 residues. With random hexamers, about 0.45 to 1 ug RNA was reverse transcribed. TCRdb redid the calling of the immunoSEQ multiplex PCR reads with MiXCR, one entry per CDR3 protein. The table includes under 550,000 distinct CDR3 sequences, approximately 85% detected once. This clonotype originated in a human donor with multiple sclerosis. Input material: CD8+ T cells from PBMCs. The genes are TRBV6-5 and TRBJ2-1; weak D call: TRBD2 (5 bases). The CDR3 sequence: CASSLTIPSYNEQFF. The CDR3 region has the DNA TGTGCCAGCAGCCTGACTATACCCTCCTACAATGAGCAGTTCTTC.